These T cell receptor beta chains were read from a single sample in a study of cytomegalovirus exposure and HLA in healthy donors. The protocol was immunoSEQ multiplex PCR, while the TCRdb copy is restricted to in-frame clones and leaves out a portion. The data show 150,000 to 200,000 clones, about 76% seen once. Sequencing was done on a sample of PBMCs. The origin of the receptors is a woman aged 45-60 years in good health and CMV-seronegative. CDR3s include the opening cysteine and the closing phenylalanine or tryptophan. Fields, in order: J gene, D gene, V gene, clone size, CDR3 protein, CDR3 DNA. The D gene is left open where the match is weak. Size tells how often a clone was seen (once, few, many) or the class of an expanded clone, and some rows leave it out.

j_gene: TRBJ1-1
d_gene: TRBD1
v_gene: TRBV18
abundance: -
CDR3aa: CASSGDRLNTEAFF
CDR3nt: TGTGCCAGCTCAGGGGACAGACTGAACACTGAAGCTTTCTTT

j_gene: TRBJ2-1
d_gene: TRBD2
v_gene: TRBV10-3
abundance: once
CDR3aa: CAISESKGLAGEGNEQFF
CDR3nt: TGTGCCATCAGTGAGTCGAAGGGACTAGCGGGAGAGGGCAATGAGCAGTTCTTC

j_gene: TRBJ1-5
d_gene: -
v_gene: TRBV7-9
abundance: -
CDR3aa: CASSLAGGSQPQHF
CDR3nt: TGTGCCAGCAGCTTAGCGGGGGGTTCACAGCCCCAGCATTTT

j_gene: TRBJ2-6
d_gene: -
v_gene: TRBV9
abundance: -
CDR3aa: CASSVESSGANVLTF
CDR3nt: TGTGCCAGCAGCGTAGAGAGCTCTGGGGCCAACGTCCTGACTTTC

j_gene: TRBJ2-7
d_gene: TRBD2
v_gene: TRBV6-5
abundance: -
CDR3aa: CASSYVTSGAYEQYF
CDR3nt: TGTGCCAGCAGTTACGTGACTAGCGGGGCCTACGAGCAGTACTTC

j_gene: TRBJ1-5
d_gene: -
v_gene: TRBV19
abundance: -
CDR3aa: CASSFSPTVGNQPQHF
CDR3nt: TGTGCCAGTAGTTTCTCCCCGACAGTGGGGAATCAGCCCCAGCATTTT

j_gene: TRBJ1-5
d_gene: TRBD1
v_gene: TRBV6-6
abundance: -
CDR3aa: CASSPGTGAIQPQHF
CDR3nt: TGTGCCAGCAGTCCCGGGACAGGGGCAATTCAGCCCCAGCATTTT

j_gene: TRBJ1-5
d_gene: -
v_gene: TRBV4-3
abundance: -
CDR3aa: CASSQDVTRSNQPQHF
CDR3nt: TGCGCCAGCAGCCAAGACGTGACACGTAGCAATCAGCCCCAGCATTTT

j_gene: TRBJ1-1
d_gene: -
v_gene: TRBV7-2
abundance: once
CDR3aa: CASSLAGAPSTEAFF
CDR3nt: TGTGCCAGCAGCTTAGCGGGGGCCCCGAGCACTGAAGCTTTCTTT

j_gene: TRBJ1-5
d_gene: -
v_gene: TRBV10-3
abundance: -
CDR3aa: CAIRRTVDQPQHF
CDR3nt: TGTGCCATCAGGCGGACAGTTGATCAGCCCCAGCATTTT

j_gene: TRBJ2-5
d_gene: -
v_gene: TRBV20-1
abundance: -
CDR3aa: CSARAEETQYF
CDR3nt: TGCAGTGCTAGAGCTGAAGAGACCCAGTACTTC

j_gene: TRBJ2-1
d_gene: TRBD2
v_gene: TRBV18
abundance: -
CDR3aa: CASSPSTSGYNEQFF
CDR3nt: TGTGCCAGCTCACCGTCGACTAGCGGATACAATGAGCAGTTCTTC

j_gene: TRBJ2-6
d_gene: TRBD1
v_gene: TRBV19
abundance: -
CDR3aa: CASSIQRQGAYGANVLTF
CDR3nt: TGTGCCAGTAGTATTCAGAGGCAGGGGGCATACGGGGCCAACGTCCTGACTTTC

j_gene: TRBJ2-1
d_gene: TRBD2
v_gene: TRBV7-2
abundance: few
CDR3aa: CASTRGGVYNEQFF
CDR3nt: TGTGCCAGCACCCGCGGGGGGGTTTACAATGAGCAGTTCTTC

j_gene: TRBJ1-5
d_gene: -
v_gene: TRBV19
abundance: once
CDR3aa: CASQGYSNQPQHF
CDR3nt: TGTGCCAGTCAGGGTTATAGCAATCAGCCCCAGCATTTT

j_gene: TRBJ1-2
d_gene: TRBD1
v_gene: TRBV4-3
abundance: -
CDR3aa: CASSPRDSGNYGYTF
CDR3nt: TGCGCCAGCAGCCCCCGGGACAGCGGGAACTATGGCTACACCTTC

j_gene: TRBJ2-7
d_gene: -
v_gene: TRBV28
abundance: -
CDR3aa: CASGTDTYEQYF
CDR3nt: TGTGCCAGCGGTACTGATACCTACGAGCAGTACTTC

j_gene: TRBJ2-7
d_gene: TRBD1
v_gene: TRBV20-1
abundance: -
CDR3aa: CSAQGVNEQYF
CDR3nt: TGCAGTGCCCAGGGGGTTAACGAGCAGTACTTC

j_gene: TRBJ2-4
d_gene: -
v_gene: TRBV7-9
abundance: -
CDR3aa: CASSLSTGSSYF
CDR3nt: TGTGCCAGCAGCTTATCTACAGGGTCGAGCTACTTC

j_gene: TRBJ1-3
d_gene: -
v_gene: TRBV4-3
abundance: few
CDR3aa: CASSQVTGGNTIYF
CDR3nt: TGCGCCAGCAGCCAAGTAACAGGCGGAAACACCATATATTTT

j_gene: TRBJ1-5
d_gene: TRBD1
v_gene: TRBV18
abundance: -
CDR3aa: CASSRGQGTNQPQHF
CDR3nt: TGTGCCAGCTCCCGGGGACAGGGGACCAATCAGCCCCAGCATTTT

j_gene: TRBJ1-1
d_gene: TRBD1
v_gene: TRBV5-1
abundance: -
CDR3aa: CASSLGQGASVNEAFF
CDR3nt: TGCGCCAGCAGCTTAGGACAGGGGGCGTCTGTTAATGAAGCTTTCTTT